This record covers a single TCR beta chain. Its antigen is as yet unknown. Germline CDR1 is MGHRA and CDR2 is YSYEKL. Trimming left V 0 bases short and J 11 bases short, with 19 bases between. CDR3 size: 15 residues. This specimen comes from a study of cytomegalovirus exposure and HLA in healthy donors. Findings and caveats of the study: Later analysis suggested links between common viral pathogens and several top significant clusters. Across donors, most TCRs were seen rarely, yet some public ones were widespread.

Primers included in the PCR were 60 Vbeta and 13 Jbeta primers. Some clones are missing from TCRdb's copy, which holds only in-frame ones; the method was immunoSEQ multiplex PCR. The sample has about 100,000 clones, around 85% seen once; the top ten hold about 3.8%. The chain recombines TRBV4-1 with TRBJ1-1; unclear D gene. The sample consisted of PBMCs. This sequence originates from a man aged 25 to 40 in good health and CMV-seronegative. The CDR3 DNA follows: TGCGCCAGCAGCCAAGATACGGGAACCGCGAGATTGGCTTTCTTT. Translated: CASSQDTGTARLAFF.